This T cell receptor beta chain appears in the sequencing data of a study of blood T cell repertoires in COVID-19. Sequenced by immunoSEQ multiplex PCR; TCRdb stores in-frame clones only, minus some. The table records fewer than 150,000 clones, around three quarters of them present only once. Trimming pared 5 bases from V and 4 bases from J, leaving 11 bases between. CDR3 size: 13 residues. CDR1 MDHEN and CDR2 SYDVKM come from the germline V gene. This clone appeared once. The sequenced material came from peripheral blood. The chain joins TRBV28 to TRBJ1-1, with a tentative D call TRBD1 (6 bases). The receptor was derived from a human donor in a cohort sampled during active COVID-19. The DNA for the CDR3 is TGTGCCAGCAGTACTACAGGGAGCACTGAAGCTTTCTTT. It is translated as CASSTTGSTEAFF.